The 8 T cell receptor beta chains below all came from one sample that was sequenced in a study of T cells in Graves' hyperthyroidism and ophthalmopathy. Amplification targeted TCR beta CDR3 regions from RNA transcripts. When the TCR CDR3 underwent first-round RT-PCR, the HTBI primer set was used. TCRdb re-analysed the multiplex PCR reads in MiXCR, keeping a single row per CDR3 protein. The table includes fewer than 650,000 distinct CDR3 sequences, 14% detected once. Sequencing used blood. Every receptor here comes from a woman between 35 and 50 years old with Graves' hyperthyroidism.

This clonotype was detected many times. The V call is TRBV28, the J call TRBJ2-1; D might be TRBD2 (6 bases). This CDR3 has 15 amino acids. The V end lost 4 bases, the J end lost 6 bases, and 16 bases lay between the germline ends. Germline CDR1 reads MDHEN; CDR2 reads SYDVKM. The CDR3, as DNA: TGTGCCAGCAGTTCTTCAGTGGACTATGTCAATGAGCAGTTCTTC. It encodes CASSSSVDYVNEQFF.

Ten or more counts support this clonotype. The rearrangement joins TRBV30 to TRBJ1-5; 9 bases fit TRBD1. V gave up 3 bases and J gave up 4 bases; unmatched junction bases: 1. This CDR3 has 13 residues. Germline CDR1 is GTSNPN and CDR2 is SVGIG (reference sequence). CDR3 nucleotide sequence: TGTGCCTGGAGGGGACAGGGTAATCAGCCCCAGCATTTT. Its protein product is CAWRGQGNQPQHF.

This clonotype was seen a few times. The chain uses TRBV3-1 and TRBJ1-2; 9 nucleotides align to TRBD1. The trim removed 1 base at V and 4 bases at J, leaving 16 bases unmatched. Germline V gene lookup returns CDR1 LGHDT and CDR2 YNNKEL (reference sequence). CDR3 length: 19 residues. DNA of the CDR3: TGTGCCAGCAGCCAAGGGTTTCGGGACAGGGTGCTTAGAGGCTATGGCTACACCTTC. Translating gives CASSQGFRDRVLRGYGYTF. Full variable domain (rest looked up from reference TRBV3-1 and TRBJ1-2): DTAVSQTPKYLVTQMGNDKSIKCEQNLGHDTMYWYKQDSKKFLKIMFSYNNKELIINETVPNRFSPKSPDKAHLNLHINSLELGDSAVYFCASSQGFRDRVLRGYGYTFGSGTRLTVV.

This clonotype occurred many times. The chain uses TRBV2 and TRBJ1-4; no clear D gene. From germline, CDR1 is SNHLY and CDR2 FYNNEI. V dropped 0 bases and J dropped 16 bases, with 15 bases sitting between them. This CDR3 spans 13 amino acids. In DNA, the CDR3 is TGTGCCAGCAGTGAAGCGAGCGCATCATCACAGTTTTTT. It yields the protein CASSEASASSQFF.

This clonotype came up a few times. The chain has TRBV29-1 and TRBJ2-3, with 8 bases lining up with TRBD1. The CDR3 runs 16 residues. Germline trimming cut 4 bases from V and 2 bases from J; bases unmatched to any gene: 11. Germline V CDR1 and CDR2: SQVTM, ANQGSEA. The CDR3 protein is CSVAGYRDRTTDTQYF. The CDR3 DNA reads as TGCAGCGTTGCCGGCTATCGGGACAGGACCACAGATACGCAGTATTTT.

A note on this clonotype: One base away lies a much larger clone, so this may be a sequencing read error. The V gene is TRBV12-3 or TRBV12-4, the J gene TRBJ2-3; D ambiguous. Between the trimmed V and J ends, which lost 1 base and 1 base, there was a span of 9 bases. The CDR3 runs to 15 residues. The CDR3 reads CASSLEGSRTDTQYF. DNA for the CDR3: TGTGCCAGCAGTTTAGAAGGGTCCCGCACAGATACGCAGTATTTT.

The sample holds many counts of this clonotype. This chain joins TRBV7-2 and TRBJ1-1; possibly TRBD1 for D (5 bases). The CDR3 is 14 amino acids. Trimming took off 1 base at V and 6 bases at J, with 12 bases between the two ends. Germline CDR1 and CDR2: SGHTA and FQGNSA. CDR3 loop: CASSLGWGGSEAFF. The CDR3 nucleotides read TGTGCCAGCAGCTTAGGGTGGGGCGGGTCTGAAGCTTTCTTT.

The sample holds many counts of this clonotype. The CDR3 is CSAPKRASTDTQYF. CDR3 coding DNA: TGCAGTGCCCCGAAGAGGGCTAGCACAGATACGCAGTATTTT. The chain combines TRBV20-1 with TRBJ2-3; a weak D match, TRBD2 (5 bases). Trimming cost V 6 bases and J 0 bases, with 13 bases left between them. The CDR3 loop spans 14 amino acids. CDR1 is DFQATT and CDR2 is SNEGSKA in the germline V gene (reference sequence).